These 5 T cell receptor beta chains share one sample of origin, sequenced in a study of vaccination and CD4 T cells after COVID-19. An Oncomine TCR Beta short-read assay was used to sequence the DNA from cultured CD4+ T cells. TCRdb fed the PCR reads into MiXCR, producing one record per CDR3 protein. Of more than 12,000 distinct CDR3 sequences detected, about 31% appear once; the ten largest clones hold 17%. The antigens for these receptors are not known. This sample's treatment: roughly ten-day PBMC culture with coronavirus spike peptide pools or control peptides (ViraFEST assay). Sequencing used cultured CD4+ T cells from blood. The receptor source for this set is a human donor with COVID-19.

This clonotype was seen once. The chain is built from TRBV12-3 or TRBV12-4 and TRBJ2-7; maybe TRBD1 (6 bases). The V gene lost 3 bases and the J gene lost 7 bases, with 7 bases spanning the gap. The CDR3 covers 11 residues. The CDR3 DNA reads as TGTGCCAGCAGTTTGGGACAAGAGCAGTACTTC. This gives the protein CASSLGQEQYF.

The V gene is TRBV28, the J gene TRBJ1-2; D unresolved. The CDR3 runs 9 residues. The ends were cut back, 10 bases at V and 6 bases at J, with 6 bases in the middle. Germline CDR1 MDHEN, CDR2 SYDVKM. The chain's CDR3 is CATHNGYTF. CDR3 DNA: TGTGCCACCCATAATGGCTACACCTTC.

As for this clonotype: One end of the junction does not line up with germline, which may come from a read error. The gene calls are TRBV7-6 and TRBJ2-3, with a weak D call TRBD2 (6 bases). This CDR3 contains 15 residues. CDR1 SGHVS and CDR2 FNYEAQ come from the germline V gene. This chain's CDR3 is CASSLAVGSTDTQYF. Here the CDR3 DNA reads TGTGCTAGCAGCTTAGCGGTCGGTAGCACAGATACGCAGTATTTT.

The rearrangement joins TRBV6-1 to TRBJ2-1, with 12 bases lining up with TRBD1. CDR3 size: 15 residues. Germline-derived CDR1 and CDR2 are MNHNS and SASEGT. The V segment lost 6 bases and the J segment 10 bases; nucleotides outside the gene matches: 10. The CDR3 region is CASRQPGTGGWEQFF. In DNA form, the CDR3 reads TGTGCCAGCAGACAACCCGGGACAGGGGGCTGGGAGCAGTTCTTC.

The genes are TRBV19 and TRBJ2-3; D not certain. With 5 bases removed from V and 6 bases from J, the gap between germline ends came to 12 bases. The CDR3 runs 13 residues. Germline V CDR1 and CDR2: LNHDA, SQIVND (reference sequence). CDR3 DNA: TGTGCCAGTAGTCAGGTTTCAGCGGATACGCAGTATTTT. This codes for CASSQVSADTQYF.